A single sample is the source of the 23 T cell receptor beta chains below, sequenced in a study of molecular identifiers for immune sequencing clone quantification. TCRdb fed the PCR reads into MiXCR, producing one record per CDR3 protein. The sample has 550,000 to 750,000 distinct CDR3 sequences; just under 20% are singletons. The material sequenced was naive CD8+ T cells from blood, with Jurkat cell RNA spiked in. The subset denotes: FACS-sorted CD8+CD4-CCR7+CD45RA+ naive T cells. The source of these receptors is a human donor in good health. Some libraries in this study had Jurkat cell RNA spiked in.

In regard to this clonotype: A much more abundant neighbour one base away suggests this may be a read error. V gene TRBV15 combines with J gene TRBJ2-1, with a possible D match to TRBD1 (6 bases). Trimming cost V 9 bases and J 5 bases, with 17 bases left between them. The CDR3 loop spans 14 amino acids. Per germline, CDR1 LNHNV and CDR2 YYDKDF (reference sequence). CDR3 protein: CATCRGRGNNEQFF. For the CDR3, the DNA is TGTGCCACTTGTCGGGGCAGGGGAAACAATGAGCAGTTCTTC.

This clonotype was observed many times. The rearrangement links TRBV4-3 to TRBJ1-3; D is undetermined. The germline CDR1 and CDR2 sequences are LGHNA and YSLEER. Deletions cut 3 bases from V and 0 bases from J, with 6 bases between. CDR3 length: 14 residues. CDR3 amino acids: CASSQGFSGNTIYF. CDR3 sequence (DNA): TGCGCCAGCAGCCAGGGTTTCTCTGGAAACACCATATATTTT.

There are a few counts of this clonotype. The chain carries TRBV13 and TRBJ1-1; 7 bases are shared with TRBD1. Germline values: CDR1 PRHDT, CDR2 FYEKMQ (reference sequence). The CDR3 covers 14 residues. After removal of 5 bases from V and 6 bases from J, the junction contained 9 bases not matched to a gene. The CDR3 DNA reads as TGTGCCAGCAGCGGCGACAGGGACGGGCCTGAAGCTTTCTTT. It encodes CASSGDRDGPEAFF.

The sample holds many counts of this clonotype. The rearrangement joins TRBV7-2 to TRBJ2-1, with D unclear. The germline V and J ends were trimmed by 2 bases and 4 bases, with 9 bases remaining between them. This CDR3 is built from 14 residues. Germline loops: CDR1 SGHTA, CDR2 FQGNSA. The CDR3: CASSLYSKYNEQFF. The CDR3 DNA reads TGTGCCAGCAGCTTATATTCCAAATACAATGAGCAGTTCTTC.

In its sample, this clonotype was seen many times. The CDR3 coding sequence is TGTGCCAGCAGTGCGGGAGGAGGGCAGTACTTC. It is translated as CASSAGGGQYF. This chain uses TRBV6-2 or TRBV6-3 with TRBJ2-7; 8 bases match TRBD2. CDR1 MNHEY and CDR2 SVGEGT come from the germline V gene. Trimming at V came to 5 bases and at J to 9 bases, leaving 3 bases not matched to a gene. This CDR3 region has 11 residues.

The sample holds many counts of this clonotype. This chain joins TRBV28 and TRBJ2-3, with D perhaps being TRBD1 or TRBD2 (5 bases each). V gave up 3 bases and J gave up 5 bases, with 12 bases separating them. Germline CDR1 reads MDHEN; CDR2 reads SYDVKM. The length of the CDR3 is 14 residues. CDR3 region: CASSFRGAGDTQYF. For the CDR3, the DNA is TGTGCCAGCAGTTTTCGAGGGGCGGGAGATACGCAGTATTTT.

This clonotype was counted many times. DNA for the CDR3: TGTGCCAGCAGCTTATCGGCCAGGGGTAGTGAGCAGTTCTTC. The encoded protein is CASSLSARGSEQFF. This chain links TRBV7-9 with TRBJ2-1; a weak D match, TRBD1 (6 bases). From germline, CDR1 is SEHNR and CDR2 FQNEAQ (reference sequence). The CDR3 length is 14 residues. V lost 2 bases and J lost 9, with 14 bases in between.

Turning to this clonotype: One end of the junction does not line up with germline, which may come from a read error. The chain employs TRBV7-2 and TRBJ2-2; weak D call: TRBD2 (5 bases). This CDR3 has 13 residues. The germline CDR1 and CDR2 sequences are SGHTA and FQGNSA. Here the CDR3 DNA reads TGTGCCAGCAGCTTAGAGAACACCGGGGAGCCGTTTTTT. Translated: CASSLENTGEPFF.

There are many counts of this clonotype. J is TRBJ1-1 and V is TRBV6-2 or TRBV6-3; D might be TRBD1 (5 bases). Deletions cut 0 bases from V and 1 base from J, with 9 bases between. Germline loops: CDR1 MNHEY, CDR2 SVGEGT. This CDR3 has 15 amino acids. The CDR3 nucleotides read TGTGCCAGCAGTTACTCACCCCAGGGGAACACTGAAGCTTTCTTT. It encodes CASSYSPQGNTEAFF.

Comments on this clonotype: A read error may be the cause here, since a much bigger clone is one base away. The CDR3 sequence is CAWGPGLAANEQFF. The CDR3 DNA sequence: TGTGCCTGGGGCCCGGGACTAGCGGCGAATGAGCAGTTCTTC. This rearrangement joins TRBV30 to TRBJ2-1, with 11 bases that match TRBD2. CDR3 length: 14 residues. V was clipped by 5 bases and J by 7 bases; unmatched bases: 7. Germline assignment: CDR1 GTSNPN and CDR2 SVGIG (reference sequence). Using reference TRBV30 and TRBJ2-1 for the parts outside the CDR3, the full variable domain is SQTIHQWPATLVQPVGSPLSLECTVEGTSNPNLYWYRQAAGRGLQLLFYSVGIGQISSEVPQNLSASRPQDRQFILSSKKLLLSDSGFYLCAWGPGLAANEQFFGPGTRLTVL.

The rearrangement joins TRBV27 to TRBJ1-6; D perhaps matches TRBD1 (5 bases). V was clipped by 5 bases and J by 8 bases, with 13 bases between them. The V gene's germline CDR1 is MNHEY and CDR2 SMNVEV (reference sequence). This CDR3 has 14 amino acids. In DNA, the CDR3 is TGTGCCAGCAGTCCGGGACGGGGGTATTCACCCCTCCACTTT. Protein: CASSPGRGYSPLHF.

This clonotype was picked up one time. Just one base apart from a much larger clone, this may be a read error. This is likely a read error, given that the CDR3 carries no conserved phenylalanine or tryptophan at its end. In DNA form, the CDR3 reads TGTGCCAGCAGTGCCTCCGGGACTATATTCCACGAGCAGTACTCC. This sequence encodes CASSASGTIFHEQYS. The chain recombines TRBV6-1 with TRBJ2-7; TRBD2 matches at 7 bases. V shed 4 bases and J 5 bases; nucleotides not matched to a gene: 11. CDR3 length: 15 amino acids. Germline V gene lookup returns CDR1 MNHNS and CDR2 SASEGT.

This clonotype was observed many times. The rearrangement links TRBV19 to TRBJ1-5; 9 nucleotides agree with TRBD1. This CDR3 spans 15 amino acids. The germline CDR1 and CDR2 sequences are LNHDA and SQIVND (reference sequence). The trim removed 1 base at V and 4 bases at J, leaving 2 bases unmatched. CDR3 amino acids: CASSIGGQGNQPQHF. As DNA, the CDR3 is TGTGCCAGTAGTATAGGGGGACAGGGAAATCAGCCCCAGCATTTT.

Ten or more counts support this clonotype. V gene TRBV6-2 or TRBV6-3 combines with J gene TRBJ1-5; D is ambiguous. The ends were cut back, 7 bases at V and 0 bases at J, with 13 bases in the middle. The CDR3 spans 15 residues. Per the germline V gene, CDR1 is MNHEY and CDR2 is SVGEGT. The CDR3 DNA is TGTGCCAGCACCCTGGAACAGTATAGCAATCAGCCCCAGCATTTT. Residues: CASTLEQYSNQPQHF.

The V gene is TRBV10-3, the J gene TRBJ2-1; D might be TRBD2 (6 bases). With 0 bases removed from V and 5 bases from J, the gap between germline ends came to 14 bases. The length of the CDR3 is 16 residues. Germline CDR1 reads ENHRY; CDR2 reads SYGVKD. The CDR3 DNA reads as TGTGCCATCAGTGAGTCGTCCGGGACTGGGGACAATGAGCAGTTCTTC. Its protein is CAISESSGTGDNEQFF.

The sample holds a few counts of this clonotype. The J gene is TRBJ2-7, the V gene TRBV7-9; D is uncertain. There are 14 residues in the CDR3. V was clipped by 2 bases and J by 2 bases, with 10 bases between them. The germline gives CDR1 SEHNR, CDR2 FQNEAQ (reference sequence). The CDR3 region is CASSLTLQPYEQYF. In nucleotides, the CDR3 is TGTGCCAGCAGCTTAACTTTACAGCCCTACGAGCAGTACTTC.

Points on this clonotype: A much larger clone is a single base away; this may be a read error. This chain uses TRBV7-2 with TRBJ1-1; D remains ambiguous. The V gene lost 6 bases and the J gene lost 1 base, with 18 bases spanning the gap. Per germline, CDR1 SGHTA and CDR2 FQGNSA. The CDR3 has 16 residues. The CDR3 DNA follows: TGTGCCAGCAGTATAGGGCGGGGTCCACCGAACACTGAAGCTTTCTTT. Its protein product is CASSIGRGPPNTEAFF.

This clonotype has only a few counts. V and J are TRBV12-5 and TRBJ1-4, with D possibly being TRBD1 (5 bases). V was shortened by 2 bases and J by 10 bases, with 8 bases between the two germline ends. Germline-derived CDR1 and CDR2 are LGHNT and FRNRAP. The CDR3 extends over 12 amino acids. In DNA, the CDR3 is TGTGCTAGTGGTTTGCCGGGGGGAAAACTGTTTTTT. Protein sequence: CASGLPGGKLFF.

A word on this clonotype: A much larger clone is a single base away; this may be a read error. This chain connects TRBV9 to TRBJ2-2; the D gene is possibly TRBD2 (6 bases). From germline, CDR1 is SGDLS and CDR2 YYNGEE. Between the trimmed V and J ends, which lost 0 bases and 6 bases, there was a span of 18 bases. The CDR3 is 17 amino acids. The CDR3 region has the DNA TGTGCCAGCAGCGTAGCTACGACTAACGGGAGTGCCGGGGAGCTGTTTTTT. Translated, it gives CASSVATTNGSAGELFF. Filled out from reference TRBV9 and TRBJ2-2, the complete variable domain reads DSGVTQTPKHLITATGQRVTLRCSPRSGDLSVYWYQQSLDQGLQFLIQYYNGEERAKGNILERFSAQQFPDLHSELNLSSLELGDSALYFCASSVATTNGSAGELFFGEGSRLTVL.

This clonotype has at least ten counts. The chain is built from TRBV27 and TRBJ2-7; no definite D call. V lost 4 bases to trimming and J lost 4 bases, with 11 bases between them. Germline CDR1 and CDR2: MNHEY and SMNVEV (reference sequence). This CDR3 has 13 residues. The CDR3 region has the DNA TGTGCCAGCAGTTCACGGGTTGGGTACGAGCAGTACTTC. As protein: CASSSRVGYEQYF.

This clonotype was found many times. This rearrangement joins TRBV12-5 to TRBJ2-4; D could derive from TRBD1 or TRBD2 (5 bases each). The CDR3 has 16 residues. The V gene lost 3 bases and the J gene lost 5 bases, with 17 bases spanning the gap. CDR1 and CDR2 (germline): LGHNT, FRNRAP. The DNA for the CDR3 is TGTGCTAGTGGTTTACGTTACGGACTGGGGGAAAACATTCAGTACTTC. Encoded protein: CASGLRYGLGENIQYF.

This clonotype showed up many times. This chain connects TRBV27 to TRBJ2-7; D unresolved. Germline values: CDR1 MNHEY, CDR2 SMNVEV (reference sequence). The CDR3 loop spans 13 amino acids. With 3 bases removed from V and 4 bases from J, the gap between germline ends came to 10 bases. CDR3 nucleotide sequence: TGTGCCAGCAGTTTCAAGGCGGAATACGAGCAGTACTTC. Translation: CASSFKAEYEQYF.

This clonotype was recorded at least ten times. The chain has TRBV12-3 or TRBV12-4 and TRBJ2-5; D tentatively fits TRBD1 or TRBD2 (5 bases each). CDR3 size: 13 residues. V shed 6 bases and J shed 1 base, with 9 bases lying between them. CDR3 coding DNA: TGTGCCAGCAGGGAGGACATCCAAGAGACCCAGTACTTC. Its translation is CASREDIQETQYF.